These 18 T cell receptor beta chains originate from one sample sequenced in a study of blood T cell repertoires in COVID-19. The data were produced by immunoSEQ multiplex PCR, yet TCRdb's version contains in-frame clones alone and is incomplete. Found here are roughly 150,000 clones, around nine tenths of them singletons; the top ten hold 10%. What was sequenced was peripheral blood. These TCRs come from a woman aged 65 to 85 with COVID-19, enrolled during active disease.

The chain is built from TRBV5-5 and TRBJ2-7, with a tentative D call TRBD2 (6 bases). Germline CDR1 is SGHKS and CDR2 is YYEKEE (reference sequence). The V and J ends lost 0 bases and 4 bases respectively, with 11 bases between them. CDR3 size: 14 residues. The CDR3 DNA reads as TGTGCCAGCAGCTTGGATCCACGGGAGTACGAGCAGTACTTC. Translated, it gives CASSLDPREYEQYF.

This sequence joins TRBV7-2 and TRBJ2-7; 14 bases fit TRBD2. The CDR3 covers 18 residues. Germline values: CDR1 SGHTA, CDR2 FQGNSA. With 2 bases clipped from V and 3 bases from J, the junction kept 9 bases outside the gene matches. The CDR3 region is CASSLSPIGLAGGYEQYF. The CDR3 DNA is TGTGCCAGCAGCTTAAGCCCTATTGGACTAGCGGGGGGCTACGAGCAGTACTTC.

The chain is built from TRBV30 and TRBJ1-1, with D perhaps TRBD1 (5 bases). Trimming took off 5 bases at V and 5 bases at J, with 15 bases between the two ends. Germline V gene data show CDR1 as GTSNPN and CDR2 as SVGIG (reference sequence). CDR3 length: 13 residues. The CDR3, as DNA: TGTGCCTGGCAATTTGCGGGGGATACTGAAGCTTTCTTT. Protein sequence: CAWQFAGDTEAFF.

DNA for the CDR3: TGTGCCAGCAGTTTGGGACAGGATAATTCACCCCTCCACTTT. This gives the protein CASSLGQDNSPLHF. This chain joins TRBV28 and TRBJ1-6; 8 bases map to TRBD1. Germline assignment: CDR1 MDHEN and CDR2 SYDVKM. CDR3 length: 14 amino acids. V shed 3 bases, J shed 5 bases, and the junction held 0 bases outside the gene matches.

The rearrangement joins TRBV7-9 to TRBJ1-3; D unclear. V lost 3 bases, J lost 9 bases, and 6 bases lay in between. Germline-derived CDR1 and CDR2 are SEHNR and FQNEAQ (reference sequence). The CDR3 runs 11 residues. The CDR3 nucleotides read TGTGCCAGCAGCTTTGGGAGCACCATATATTTT. The encoded protein is CASSFGSTIYF. Filled out from reference TRBV7-9 and TRBJ1-3, the complete variable domain reads DTGVSQNPRHKITKRGQNVTFRCDPISEHNRLYWYRQTLGQGPEFLTYFQNEAQLEKSRLLSDRFSAERPKGSFSTLEIQRTEQGDSAMYLCASSFGSTIYFGEGSWLTVV.

The CDR3 nucleotides read TGCGCCAGCAGTCTGTTACAGAACCCTAATTCACCCCTCCACTTT. This codes for CASSLLQNPNSPLHF. This chain joins TRBV10-2 and TRBJ1-6; no clear D. This CDR3 is 15 amino acids long. Germline CDR1 is WSHSY and CDR2 is SAAADI. Trimming pared 5 bases from V and 6 bases from J, leaving 14 bases between.

This sequence joins TRBV19 and TRBJ1-1, with 10 bases matching TRBD1. CDR1 is LNHDA and CDR2 is SQIVND in the germline V gene (reference sequence). With 5 bases clipped from V and 2 bases from J, the junction kept 5 bases outside the gene matches. The CDR3 spans 15 residues. CDR3 protein: CASSLRDRGNTEAFF. CDR3 nucleotide sequence: TGTGCCAGTAGTCTCCGGGACAGGGGCAACACTGAAGCTTTCTTT.

V usage is TRBV3-1 (or the pseudogene TRBV3-2) and J usage is TRBJ2-1; D is possibly TRBD1 (6 bases). V was cut by 5 bases and J by 9 bases, with 8 bases left in between. The CDR3 has 11 amino acids. Germline V gives CDR1 LGHDT, CDR2 YNNKEL (reference sequence). CDR3 loop: CASSKQGEQFF. CDR3 in DNA: TGTGCCAGCAGCAAACAGGGTGAGCAGTTCTTC.

V usage is TRBV6-2 or TRBV6-3 and J usage is TRBJ1-6; TRBD1 is a possible D gene (6 bases). The CDR3 spans 12 residues. The germline V and J ends were trimmed by 6 bases and 7 bases, with 7 bases remaining between them. Germline values: CDR1 MNHEY, CDR2 SVGEGT. The CDR3 sequence: CASSDRNSPLHF. The CDR3 DNA sequence: TGTGCCAGCAGCGACAGGAATTCACCCCTCCACTTT.

This clone turned up a few times. This chain joins TRBV6-2 or TRBV6-3 and TRBJ2-5; a possible D gene is TRBD2 (5 bases). Germline V gives CDR1 MNHEY, CDR2 SVGEGT. The CDR3 contains 16 residues. V lost 6 bases and J lost 5, with 22 bases in between. In DNA, the CDR3 is TGTGCCAGCAGCCCTTGGACTCAGGACCTATTGGAGACCCAGTACTTC. It translates to CASSPWTQDLLETQYF.

The chain employs TRBV9 and TRBJ1-2, with D possibly matching TRBD1 (5 bases). V gave up 2 bases and J gave up 4 bases, with 15 bases separating them. CDR1 and CDR2 from the germline V gene are SGDLS and YYNGEE. The CDR3 consists of 15 residues. The CDR3 loop is CASSVGHLGAYGYTF. CDR3 bases: TGTGCCAGCAGCGTCGGCCACCTAGGGGCCTATGGCTACACCTTC.

This clone came up a few times. The rearrangement links TRBV25-1 to TRBJ2-6; 8 positions agree with TRBD2. CDR1 MGHDK and CDR2 SYGVNS come from the germline V gene. The CDR3 is made up of 17 amino acids. V shed 3 bases, J shed 6 bases, and the junction held 10 bases outside the gene matches. CDR3 loop: CASSEVGGGKQANVLTF. Written as DNA, the CDR3 is TGTGCCAGCAGTGAGGTTGGCGGGGGGAAACAGGCCAACGTCCTGACTTTC.

The chain carries TRBV7-9 and TRBJ1-2; D remains unclear. V shed 5 bases and J shed 2 bases, with 15 bases lying between them. Germline CDR1 is SEHNR and CDR2 is FQNEAQ (reference sequence). The CDR3 totals 15 residues. The CDR3 is CASSGRAPGNYGYTF. The CDR3 nucleotides are TGTGCCAGCAGCGGACGGGCTCCGGGGAACTATGGCTACACCTTC.

The chain is built from TRBV11-2 and TRBJ2-7; D is possibly TRBD2 (5 bases). This CDR3 is built from 15 residues. Germline V gene sequence: CDR1 SGHAT, CDR2 FQNNGV. V was clipped by 5 bases and J by 3 bases, with 17 bases between them. This CDR3 is CASSPRSRGFYEQYF. In DNA, the CDR3 is TGTGCCAGCAGCCCCCGGTCCCGGGGATTCTACGAGCAGTACTTC. Full variable domain (remainder filled in from reference TRBV11-2 and TRBJ2-7): EAGVAQSPRYKIIEKRQSVAFWCNPISGHATLYWYQQILGQGPKLLIQFQNNGVVDDSQLPKDRFSAERLKGVDSTLKIQPAKLEDSAVYLCASSPRSRGFYEQYFGPGTRLTVT.

The chain uses TRBV7-6 and TRBJ1-4, with TRBD1 matching 7 bases. Trimming at V came to 1 base and at J to 5 bases, leaving 10 bases not matched to a gene. In germline, CDR1 is SGHVS, CDR2 FNYEAQ. The CDR3 spans 17 residues. CDR3 coding DNA: TGTGCCAGCAGCTTAGTCCCAATAGACAGGGTAAATGAAAAACTGTTTTTT. The encoded protein is CASSLVPIDRVNEKLFF.

This clone appeared once. V is TRBV10-2 and J is TRBJ2-7; 8 bases line up with TRBD1. V lost 1 base to trimming and J lost 5 bases; unmatched junction nucleotides: 7. This CDR3 spans 15 amino acids. Per germline, CDR1 WSHSY and CDR2 SAAADI. The CDR3 here is CASSEFDRGGHEQYF. CDR3 DNA: TGCGCCAGCAGTGAGTTCGACAGGGGTGGCCACGAGCAGTACTTC.

The chain is built from TRBV4-1 and TRBJ1-2; 7 bases are a match to TRBD1. V shed 1 base, J shed 3 bases, and the junction held 5 bases outside the gene matches. Germline V CDR1 and CDR2: MGHRA, YSYEKL. There are 15 residues in the CDR3. CDR3 in DNA: TGCGCCAGCAGCCAAGTAGTAGGACAGGACTATGGCTACACCTTC. Protein: CASSQVVGQDYGYTF.

This chain links TRBV21-1 with TRBJ1-1; the DNA was not compared with TRBD1, the D call given in the table. TRBV21-1 is reported as a pseudogene. The CDR3 loop spans 14 amino acids. The DNA for the CDR3 is TGTGCCAGCAGCGTGCAGGGGGCCAACACTGAAGCTTTCTTT. Amino acids: CASSVQGANTEAFF.